One and the same sample provided the 20 T cell receptor beta chains below, sequenced in a study of CD4 T cell repertoires in COVID-19. Sequencing used immunoSEQ multiplex PCR; TCRdb keeps in-frame clones, though not all of them. Of about 75,000 clones in the sample, under 90% were seen once. Sequenced material: CD4+ T cells from peripheral blood, taken after recovery from COVID-19. The receptors were gathered from a human donor who had COVID-19.

The J gene is TRBJ2-2, the V gene TRBV13; 7 positions match TRBD2. V lost 5 bases and J lost 8; bases outside the gene matches: 8. Germline V gene sequence: CDR1 PRHDT, CDR2 FYEKMQ (reference sequence). The CDR3 is 14 residues long. CDR3 residues: CASSPKRGRGELFF. As DNA, the CDR3 is TGTGCCAGCAGCCCAAAGCGGGGTAGGGGGGAGCTGTTTTTT.

The V and J genes are TRBV7-6 and TRBJ2-3, with 10 bases lining up with TRBD1. The V segment lost 5 bases and the J segment 2 bases; nucleotides outside the gene matches: 7. Germline lookup yields CDR1 SGHVS and CDR2 FNYEAQ. The CDR3 length is 16 residues. CDR3 bases: TGTGCCAGCAGCCCCCGGGACAGGGGACCCACAGATACGCAGTATTTT. Translating gives CASSPRDRGPTDTQYF.

The V and J genes are TRBV5-8 and TRBJ1-3; possible D gene TRBD1, 5 bases. The CDR3 runs 14 residues. V dropped 4 bases and J dropped 5 bases, with 13 bases sitting between them. From germline, CDR1 is SGHTS and CDR2 YDEGEE. Here the CDR3 DNA reads TGTGCCAGCAGCCTGGTAGGGGCAAGAAACACCATATATTTT. Encoded protein: CASSLVGARNTIYF.

The chain uses TRBV2 and TRBJ1-1; D uncertain. The CDR3 runs 15 residues. Trimming stripped 5 bases from V and 4 bases from J, with 17 bases between. Per germline, CDR1 SNHLY and CDR2 FYNNEI. The CDR3 here is CASSYSAPSGTEAFF. The DNA for the CDR3 is TGTGCCAGCAGTTATTCGGCCCCCTCAGGCACTGAAGCTTTCTTT.

The gene calls are TRBV12-3 or TRBV12-4 and TRBJ1-5; tentatively, D is TRBD1 (6 bases). Between the trimmed V and J ends, which lost 3 bases and 9 bases, there was a span of 12 bases. This CDR3 contains 13 residues. Here the CDR3 reads CASSLAGESPQHF. As DNA, the CDR3 is TGTGCCAGCAGTTTGGCAGGGGAGTCGCCCCAGCATTTT.

This clone has just one count. The V and J genes are TRBV25-1 and TRBJ2-6; D gene unclear. In germline, CDR1 is MGHDK, CDR2 SYGVNS. The CDR3 totals 13 residues. The V end was cut by 6 bases, the J end by 1 base, with 4 bases between. The DNA of the CDR3 is TGTGCCAGCAGGAGTTCTGGGGCCAACGTCCTGACTTTC. Protein product: CASRSSGANVLTF.

V is TRBV7-2 and J is TRBJ2-7, with D maybe TRBD2 (6 bases). The CDR3 totals 15 residues. The V and J ends lost 1 base and 5 bases respectively, with 15 bases between them. Germline V gene sequence: CDR1 SGHTA, CDR2 FQGNSA. This CDR3 is CASSLGQLALNEQYF. The CDR3 nucleotides are TGTGCCAGCAGCTTAGGGCAACTAGCTCTTAACGAGCAGTACTTC.

This clone was counted once. V and J are TRBV3-1 (or the pseudogene TRBV3-2) and TRBJ1-1, with a tentative D call TRBD1 (6 bases). The germline CDR1 and CDR2 sequences are LGHDT and YNNKEL (reference sequence). The V end was cut by 3 bases, the J end by 5 bases, with 19 bases between. CDR3 length: 16 amino acids. CDR3 residues: CASSHSPRGSGTEAFF. The DNA for the CDR3 is TGTGCCAGCAGCCATTCCCCGAGGGGGTCGGGGACTGAAGCTTTCTTT.

V gene TRBV28 combines with J gene TRBJ1-1, with TRBD1 identical over 7 bases. V lost 6 bases to trimming and J lost 1 base; unmatched junction nucleotides: 8. Looked up from germline, CDR1 is MDHEN and CDR2 is SYDVKM. The CDR3 covers 15 residues. The CDR3 loop is CASRGRTGGNTEAFF. The DNA of the CDR3 is TGTGCCAGCAGAGGTAGGACAGGAGGGAACACTGAAGCTTTCTTT. Combining the CDR3 with reference TRBV28 and TRBJ1-1 gives the whole variable domain DVKVTQSSRYLVKRTGEKVFLECVQDMDHENMFWYRQDPGLGLRLIYFSYDVKMKEKGDIPEGYSVSREKKERFSLILESASTNQTSMYLCASRGRTGGNTEAFFGQGTRLTVV.

The chain links TRBV3-1 (or the pseudogene TRBV3-2) to TRBJ1-6; tentative D call: TRBD1 (5 bases). The CDR3 is made up of 14 amino acids. The V end was cut by 4 bases, the J end by 13 bases, with 17 bases between. Per the germline V gene, CDR1 is LGHDT and CDR2 is YNNKEL (reference sequence). This chain's CDR3 is CASSLPGGDTPLHF. In DNA form, the CDR3 reads TGTGCCAGCAGCCTCCCCGGGGGAGATACCCCCCTCCACTTT.

This rearrangement joins TRBV6-5 to TRBJ1-1; D remains ambiguous. The CDR3 contains 14 residues. V was pared by 0 bases and J by 0 bases, with 5 bases between. Germline V gene sequence: CDR1 MNHEY, CDR2 SVGAGI. CDR3 sequence reads: CASSYSSMNTEAFF. CDR3 DNA sequence: TGTGCCAGCAGTTACTCGTCGATGAACACTGAAGCTTTCTTT.

V usage is TRBV27 and J usage is TRBJ2-7; possibly TRBD1 for D (9 bases). CDR3 length: 15 residues. The V gene's germline CDR1 is MNHEY and CDR2 SMNVEV (reference sequence). The V end was cut by 3 bases, the J end by 5 bases, with 17 bases between. The CDR3 region is CASSFSGTGTNEQYF. The CDR3 coding sequence is TGTGCCAGCAGTTTTAGCGGGACAGGGACGAACGAGCAGTACTTC.

The chain combines TRBV18 with TRBJ2-2; a possible D gene is TRBD2 (6 bases). The CDR3 is 16 amino acids. V was shortened by 0 bases and J by 6 bases, with 14 bases between the two germline ends. Germline values: CDR1 KGHSH, CDR2 LQKENI. The CDR3 region is CASSPPGLASAGELFF. CDR3 nucleotide sequence: TGTGCCAGCTCACCACCGGGGCTAGCGTCCGCCGGGGAGCTGTTTTTT.

This clone was observed a single time. The chain links TRBV21-1 to TRBJ1-5. TRBV21-1 is a pseudogene. This CDR3 comprises 16 residues. CDR3 region: CASSHEAKGSNQPQHF. CDR3 DNA: TGTGCCAGCAGCCACGAGGCCAAAGGCTCCAATCAGCCCCAGCATTTT.

V is TRBV18 and J is TRBJ1-2; D is unclear. Looked up from germline, CDR1 is KGHSH and CDR2 is LQKENI. V lost 3 bases and J lost 0, with 8 bases in between. The CDR3 runs 14 residues. In DNA form, the CDR3 reads TGTGCCAGCTCACCGAGTGGGTCTAACTATGGCTACACCTTC. Protein: CASSPSGSNYGYTF.

The V call is TRBV3-1 (or the pseudogene TRBV3-2), the J call TRBJ1-2; weak D call: TRBD1 (6 bases). The germline V gene has CDR1 LGHDT and CDR2 YNNKEL (reference sequence). The length of the CDR3 is 14 residues. V lost 4 bases to trimming and J lost 4 bases, with 13 bases between them. The CDR3: CASSRSGEFYGYTF. CDR3 sequence (DNA): TGTGCCAGCAGCCGGTCAGGGGAGTTCTATGGCTACACCTTC.

This clone was detected only once. This chain connects TRBV7-7 to TRBJ2-1; 10 nucleotides agree with TRBD2. J lost 8 bases, V lost 5 bases, and 9 bases had no gene match. The CDR3 consists of 15 residues. In germline, CDR1 is SSHAT, CDR2 FNYEAQ (reference sequence). CDR3 nucleotide sequence: TGTGCCAGCAGCCGCAGCGGGAGGGCCGAGGATGAGCAGTTCTTC. This gives the protein CASSRSGRAEDEQFF.

The J gene is TRBJ2-7, the V gene TRBV6-1; 8 positions match TRBD1. CDR3 length: 14 amino acids. CDR1 MNHNS and CDR2 SASEGT come from the germline V gene. The trim removed 1 base at V and 3 bases at J, leaving 2 bases unmatched. CDR3 in DNA: TGTGCCAGCAGTGAAGGGACAGGGTACTACGAGCAGTACTTC. This sequence encodes CASSEGTGYYEQYF.

This sequence joins TRBV9 and TRBJ1-3; 8 bases map to TRBD1. V lost 3 bases to trimming and J lost 0 bases; unmatched junction nucleotides: 2. CDR3 length: 15 residues. The V gene's germline CDR1 is SGDLS and CDR2 YYNGEE. The DNA of the CDR3 is TGTGCCAGCAGCGCCCAGGGGGCCTCTGGAAACACCATATATTTT. This codes for CASSAQGASGNTIYF.

The count of this clone is one. V and J are TRBV6-1 and TRBJ2-7; 10 positions match TRBD1. Trimming at V came to 0 bases and at J to 2 bases, leaving 1 base not matched to a gene. Looked up from germline, CDR1 is MNHNS and CDR2 is SASEGT. The CDR3 contains 15 residues. The CDR3 here is CASSEAGTGAYEQYF. CDR3 nucleotide sequence: TGTGCCAGCAGTGAAGCTGGGACAGGGGCCTACGAGCAGTACTTC.